This T cell receptor beta chain stems from a study of T cell clones after liver transplantation. Germline V gives CDR1 SGDLS, CDR2 YYNGEE. Germline trimming cut 4 bases from V and 8 bases from J; bases unmatched to any gene: 8. The CDR3 consists of 14 residues. Here immunoSEQ multiplex PCR was the method, and the copy in TCRdb shows in-frame clones only, minus some. The top ten clones hold 15% of a sample with some 60,000 clones, over 55% of them seen once. This sample comprised CD4+ T cells from blood, obtained before liver transplant. The V call is TRBV9, the J call TRBJ2-4, with 8 bases lining up with TRBD1. The TCR was taken from a human donor who received a liver transplant. In nucleotides, the CDR3 is TGTGCCAGCAGCCCTACGGACAGGGCCTACATTCAGTACTTC. Its protein is CASSPTDRAYIQYF.